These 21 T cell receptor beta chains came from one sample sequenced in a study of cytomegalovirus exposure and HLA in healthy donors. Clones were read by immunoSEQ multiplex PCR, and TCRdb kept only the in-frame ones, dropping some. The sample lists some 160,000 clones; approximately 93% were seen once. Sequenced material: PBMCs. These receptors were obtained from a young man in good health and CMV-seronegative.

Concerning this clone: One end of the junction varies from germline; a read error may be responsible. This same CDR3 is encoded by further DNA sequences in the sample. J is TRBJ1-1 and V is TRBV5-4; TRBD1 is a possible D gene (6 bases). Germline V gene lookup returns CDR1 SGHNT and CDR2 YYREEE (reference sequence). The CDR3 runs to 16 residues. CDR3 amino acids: CASTVGGQAGWAEAFF. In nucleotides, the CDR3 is TGTGCCAGCACCGTCGGGGGGCAGGCGGGTTGGGCTGAAGCCTTCTTT.

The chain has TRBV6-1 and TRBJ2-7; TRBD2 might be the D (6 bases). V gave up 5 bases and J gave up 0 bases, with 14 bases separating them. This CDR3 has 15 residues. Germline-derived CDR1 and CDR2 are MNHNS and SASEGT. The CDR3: CASSSSAGSSYEQYV. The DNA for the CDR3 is TGTGCCAGCAGTTCGAGCGCGGGGAGCTCCTACGAGCAGTACGTC.

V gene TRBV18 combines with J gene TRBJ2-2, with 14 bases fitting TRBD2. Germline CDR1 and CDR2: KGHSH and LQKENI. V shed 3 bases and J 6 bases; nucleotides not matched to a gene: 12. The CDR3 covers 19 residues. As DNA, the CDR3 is TGTGCCAGCTCACCGCGTTCGACTAGCGGGGGGGCCAATGCCGGGGAGCTGTTTTTT. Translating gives CASSPRSTSGGANAGELFF.

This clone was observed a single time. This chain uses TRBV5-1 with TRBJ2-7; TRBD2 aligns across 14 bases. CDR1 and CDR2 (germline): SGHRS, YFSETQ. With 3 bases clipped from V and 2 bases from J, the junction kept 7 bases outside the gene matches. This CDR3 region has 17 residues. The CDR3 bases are TGCGCCAGCAGCTCAAGTCGGACTAGCGGGGGGCCCTACGAGCAGTACTTC. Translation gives CASSSSRTSGGPYEQYF.

CDR3 loop: CASSQVLGRAQYF. CDR3 sequence (DNA): TGTGCCAGCAGCCAAGTGTTAGGGAGGGCGCAGTATTTT. This chain connects TRBV14 to TRBJ2-3, with 7 bases fitting TRBD2. CDR1 and CDR2 from the germline V gene are SGHDN and FVKESK. Losses at the gene ends were 1 base for V and 10 bases for J; bases not matched to a gene: 5. The CDR3 covers 13 residues.

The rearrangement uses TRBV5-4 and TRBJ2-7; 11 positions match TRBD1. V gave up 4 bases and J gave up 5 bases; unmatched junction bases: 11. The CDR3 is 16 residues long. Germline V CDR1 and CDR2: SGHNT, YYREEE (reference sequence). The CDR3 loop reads CASSPAPGQGGHEQYF. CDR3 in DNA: TGTGCCAGCAGCCCGGCTCCGGGACAGGGGGGCCACGAGCAGTACTTC.

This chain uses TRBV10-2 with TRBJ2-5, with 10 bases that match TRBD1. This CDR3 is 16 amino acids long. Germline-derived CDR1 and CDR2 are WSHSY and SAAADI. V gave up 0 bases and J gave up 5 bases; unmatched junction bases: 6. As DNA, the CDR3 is TGCGCCAGCAGTGAGTCATGGGACAGGGGCAGGGAGACCCAGTACTTC. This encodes CASSESWDRGRETQYF.

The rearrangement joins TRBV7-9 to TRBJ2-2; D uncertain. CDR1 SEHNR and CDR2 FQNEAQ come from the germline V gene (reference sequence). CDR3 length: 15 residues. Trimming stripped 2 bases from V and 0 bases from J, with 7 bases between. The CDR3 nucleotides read TGTGCCAGCAGCTTACCAGTCGCGAACACCGGGGAGCTGTTTTTT. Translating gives CASSLPVANTGELFF.

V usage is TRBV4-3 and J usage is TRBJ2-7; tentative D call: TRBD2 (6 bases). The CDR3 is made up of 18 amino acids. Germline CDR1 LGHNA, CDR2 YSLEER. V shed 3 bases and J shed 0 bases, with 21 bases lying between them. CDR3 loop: CASSQSWAGIGSSYEQYV. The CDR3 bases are TGCGCCAGCAGCCAGAGTTGGGCGGGGATCGGGAGCTCCTACGAGCAGTACGTC.

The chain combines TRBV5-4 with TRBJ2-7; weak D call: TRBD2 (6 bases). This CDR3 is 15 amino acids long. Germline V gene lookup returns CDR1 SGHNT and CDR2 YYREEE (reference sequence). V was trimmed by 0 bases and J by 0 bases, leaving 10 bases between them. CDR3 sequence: CASSLVGGSSYEQYV. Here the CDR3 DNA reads TGTGCCAGCAGCTTGGTCGGGGGAAGCTCCTACGAGCAGTACGTC.

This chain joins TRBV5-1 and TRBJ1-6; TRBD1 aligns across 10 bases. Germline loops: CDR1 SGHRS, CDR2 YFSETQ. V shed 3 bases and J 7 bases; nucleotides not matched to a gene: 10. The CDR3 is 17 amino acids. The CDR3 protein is CASSSINPGQGNSPLHF. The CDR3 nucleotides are TGCGCCAGCAGCTCGATTAATCCGGGACAGGGGAATTCACCCCTCCACTTT.

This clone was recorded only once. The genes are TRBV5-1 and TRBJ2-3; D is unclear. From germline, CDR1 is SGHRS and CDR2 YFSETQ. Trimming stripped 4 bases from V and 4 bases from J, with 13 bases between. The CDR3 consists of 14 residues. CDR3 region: CASSTNSVADTQYF. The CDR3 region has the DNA TGCGCCAGCAGCACTAACTCCGTTGCAGATACGCAGTATTTT.

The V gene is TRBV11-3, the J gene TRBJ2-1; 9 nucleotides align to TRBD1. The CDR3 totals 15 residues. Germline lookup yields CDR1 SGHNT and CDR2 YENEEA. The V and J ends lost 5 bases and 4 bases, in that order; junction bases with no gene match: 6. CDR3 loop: CASSQPGQGYNEQFF. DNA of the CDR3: TGTGCCAGCAGCCAACCGGGACAGGGATACAATGAGCAGTTCTTC.

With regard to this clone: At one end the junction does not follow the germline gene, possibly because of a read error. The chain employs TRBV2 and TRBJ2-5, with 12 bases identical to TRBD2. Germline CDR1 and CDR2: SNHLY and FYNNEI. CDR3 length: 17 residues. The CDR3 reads CASSGGLAGRPREAQYF. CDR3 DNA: TGTGCCAGCAGCGGAGGACTAGCGGGGAGACCGAGAGAGGCCCAGTACTTC. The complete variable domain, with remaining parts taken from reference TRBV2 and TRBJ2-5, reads EPEVTQTPSHQVTQMGQEVILRCVPISNHLYFYWYRQILGQKVEFLVSFYNNEISEKSEIFDDQFSVERPDGSNFTLKIRSTKLEDSAMYFCASSGGLAGRPREAQYFGPGTRLLVL.

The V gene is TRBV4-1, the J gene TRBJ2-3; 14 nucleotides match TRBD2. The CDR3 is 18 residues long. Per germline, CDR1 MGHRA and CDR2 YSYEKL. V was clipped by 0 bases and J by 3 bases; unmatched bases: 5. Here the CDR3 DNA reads TGCGCCAGCAGCCAAGAAAAGGGACTAGCGGGGGTTACAGATACGCAGTATTTT. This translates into CASSQEKGLAGVTDTQYF.

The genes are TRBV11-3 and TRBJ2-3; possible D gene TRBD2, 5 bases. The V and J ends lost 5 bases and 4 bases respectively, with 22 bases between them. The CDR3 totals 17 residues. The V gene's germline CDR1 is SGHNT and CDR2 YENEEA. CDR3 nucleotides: TGTGCCAGCAGCACCCCTTTCCCGGTACCGGAGGCAGATACGCAGTATTTT. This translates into CASSTPFPVPEADTQYF.

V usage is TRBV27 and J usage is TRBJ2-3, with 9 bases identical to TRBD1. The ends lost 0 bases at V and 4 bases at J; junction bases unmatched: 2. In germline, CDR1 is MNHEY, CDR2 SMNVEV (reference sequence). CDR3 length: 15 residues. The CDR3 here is CASSLSRTGADTQYF. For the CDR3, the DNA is TGTGCCAGCAGTTTATCGAGGACAGGGGCAGATACGCAGTATTTT.

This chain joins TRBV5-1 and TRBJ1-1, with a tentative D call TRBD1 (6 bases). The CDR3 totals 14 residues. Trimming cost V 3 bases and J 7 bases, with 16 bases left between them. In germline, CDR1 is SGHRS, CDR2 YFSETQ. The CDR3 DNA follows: TGCGCCAGCAGCTACCAGCGGGGGCAGGGTGAAGCTTTCTTT. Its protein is CASSYQRGQGEAFF.

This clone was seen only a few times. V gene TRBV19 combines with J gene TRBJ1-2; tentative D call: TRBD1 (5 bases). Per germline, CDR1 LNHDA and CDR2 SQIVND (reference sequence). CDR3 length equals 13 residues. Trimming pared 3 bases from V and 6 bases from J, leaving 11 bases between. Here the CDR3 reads CASSMWGDDGYTF. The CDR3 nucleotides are TGTGCCAGTAGTATGTGGGGGGACGATGGCTACACCTTC.

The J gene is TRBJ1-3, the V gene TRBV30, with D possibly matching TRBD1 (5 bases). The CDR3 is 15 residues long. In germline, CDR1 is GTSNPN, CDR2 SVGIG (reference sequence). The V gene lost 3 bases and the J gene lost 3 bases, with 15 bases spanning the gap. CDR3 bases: TGTGCCTGGAGATCGACGGGGGGTAGTGGAAACACCATATATTTT. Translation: CAWRSTGGSGNTIYF.

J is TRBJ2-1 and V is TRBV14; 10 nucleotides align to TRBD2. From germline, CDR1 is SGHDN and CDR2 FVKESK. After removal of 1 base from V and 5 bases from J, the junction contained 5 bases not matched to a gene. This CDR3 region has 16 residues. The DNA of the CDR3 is TGTGCCAGCAGCCAAGTCGCCCTAGCGGGGGACAATGAGCAGTTCTTC. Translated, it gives CASSQVALAGDNEQFF. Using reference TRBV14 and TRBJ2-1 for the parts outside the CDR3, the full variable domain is EAGVTQFPSHSVIEKGQTVTLRCDPISGHDNLYWYRRVMGKEIKFLLHFVKESKQDESGMPNNRFLAERTGGTYSTLKVQPAELEDSGVYFCASSQVALAGDNEQFFGPGTRLTVL.